This T cell receptor (beta chain) was retrieved from a study of blood T cell repertoires in COVID-19. The wider study: PBMCs, B-cell-depleted T cells, or T cells provided the cDNA or gDNA that made up the material.

TCRdb keeps only in-frame clones here, not all; method: immunoSEQ multiplex PCR. Of 55,000 to 70,000 clones detected, more than 90% appear once; the ten largest clones hold under 2.5%. CDR1 is MNHEY, CDR2 SVGAGI, per germline. The CDR3 covers 15 residues. Trimming took 2 bases from V and 2 from J; bases not matched to a gene: 4. The sequenced sample was peripheral blood. The receptor was derived from a man aged 55 to 70 with acute or convalescent COVID-19. V usage is TRBV6-5 and J usage is TRBJ2-7; TRBD1 aligns across 9 bases. This CDR3 is CASSYLDRGTYEQYF. CDR3 bases: TGTGCCAGCAGTTACCTGGACAGGGGTACCTACGAGCAGTACTTC.